A single TCR beta chain is shown here with its context. Its antigen is unknown. The junction does not match germline at one end; this may be a read error. This sample stems from a study of T cells in localized non-small cell lung cancer. The study's findings and limits: Because researchers sequenced only one region of the tumor, heterogeneity is still possible. Uninvolved adjacent lung had more T cell clonality than any other tissue, topping tumor.

Sequenced by immunoSEQ multiplex PCR; TCRdb stores in-frame clones only, minus some. The sample lists roughly 17,000 clones, about four fifths occurring once. Sequenced material: peripheral blood, taken before any cancer treatment. The receptor comes from a male donor at least 60 years old with stage III lung adenocarcinoma.

This CDR3 reads CASTEVGRKTEAFF. DNA of the CDR3: TGTGCCAGCACTGAAGTTGGCAGAAAGACTGAAGCTTTCTTT. The chain carries TRBV2 and TRBJ1-1; D remains unclear. Looked up from germline, CDR1 is SNHLY and CDR2 is FYNNEI. The CDR3 loop spans 14 amino acids.